This TCR beta chain stems from a study of T cells in Graves' hyperthyroidism and ophthalmopathy. Study-level results: A 13 V-J model separated ophthalmopathy from stable hyperthyroidism.

The study included ophthalmopathy patients with Clinical Activity Score at least 3, NOSPECS grade at least 4 and duration under 3 months. The CDR3 consists of 14 residues. Trimming took off 4 bases at V and 2 bases at J, with 14 bases between the two ends. From germline, CDR1 is DFQATT and CDR2 SNEGSKA (reference sequence). It was RNA transcripts that yielded the amplified TCR beta CDR3 regions. When the TCR CDR3 underwent first-round RT-PCR, the HTBI primer set was used. TCRdb recomputed calls from the multiplex PCR reads with MiXCR, one row per CDR3 protein. The sample has 240,000 or so distinct CDR3 sequences, roughly 15% seen once. Ten or more counts support this clonotype. What it binds is unknown.

This sequence originates from a woman between 18 and 30 years old with Graves' ophthalmopathy. The sample was blood. This rearrangement joins TRBV20-1 to TRBJ1-1; TRBD1 might be the D (6 bases). In nucleotides, the CDR3 is TGCAGTGCTACAAAACAGGGATTAAACACTGAAGCTTTCTTT. As protein: CSATKQGLNTEAFF.